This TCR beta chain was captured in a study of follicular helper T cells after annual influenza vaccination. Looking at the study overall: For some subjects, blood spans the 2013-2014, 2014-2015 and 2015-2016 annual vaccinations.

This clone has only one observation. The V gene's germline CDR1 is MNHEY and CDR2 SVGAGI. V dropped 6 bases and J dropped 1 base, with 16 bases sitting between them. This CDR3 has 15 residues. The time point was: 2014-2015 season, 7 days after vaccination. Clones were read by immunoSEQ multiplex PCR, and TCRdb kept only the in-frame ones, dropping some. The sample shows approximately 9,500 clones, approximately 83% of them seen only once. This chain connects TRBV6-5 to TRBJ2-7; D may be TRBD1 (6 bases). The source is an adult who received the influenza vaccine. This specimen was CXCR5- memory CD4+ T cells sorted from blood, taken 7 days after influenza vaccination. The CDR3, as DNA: TGTGCCAGCAGAAAGGGCCTTACAGGGTCCTACGAGCAGTACTTC. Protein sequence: CASRKGLTGSYEQYF.